The 18 T cell receptor beta chains below all came from one sample that was sequenced in a study of spatial heterogeneity in lung cancer. TCRdb reprocessed the 5' RACE reads with MiXCR, giving one entry per CDR3 protein. In the table there are 35,000 to 40,000 distinct CDR3 sequences, less than 9.5% of which are singletons. Described time point: sample taken at primary tumor resection. The specimen comprised PBMCs, sampled at surgery. These TCRs come from a female donor with early-stage non-small cell lung cancer.

This clonotype has just a few counts. The V gene is TRBV20-1, the J gene TRBJ1-4; TRBD1 aligns across 9 bases. The CDR3 totals 18 residues. V dropped 0 bases and J dropped 1; count of bases not matched to a gene: 9. CDR1 DFQATT and CDR2 SNEGSKA come from the germline V gene (reference sequence). The CDR3 DNA sequence: TGCAGTGCTAGAGACGATCAGGACAGGGGCGGAACTAATGAAAAACTGTTTTTT. Translation: CSARDDQDRGGTNEKLFF.

This clonotype was counted at least ten times. The rearrangement joins TRBV20-1 to TRBJ2-1, with 9 positions matching TRBD1. The germline CDR1 and CDR2 sequences are DFQATT and SNEGSKA (reference sequence). V dropped 3 bases and J dropped 7; count of bases not matched to a gene: 10. The CDR3 length is 15 residues. CDR3 in DNA: TGCAGTGCTAGGATAAGGGGGACAGGGATAAATGAGCAGTTCTTC. Protein sequence: CSARIRGTGINEQFF.

This chain links TRBV20-1 with TRBJ2-3; D call uncertain. CDR3 length: 15 residues. The germline gives CDR1 DFQATT, CDR2 SNEGSKA (reference sequence). The CDR3: CSVAWIPTSTDTQYF. In DNA form, the CDR3 reads TGCAGCGTCGCCTGGATCCCGACTAGCACAGATACGCAGTATTTT.

This clonotype has ten or more counts. The CDR3 DNA sequence: TGTGCCAGCAGCTTAGTACAAAGCACAGATACGCAGTATTTT. It is translated as CASSLVQSTDTQYF. This chain connects TRBV7-2 to TRBJ2-3, with D unclear. The V and J ends lost 1 base and 0 bases respectively, with 5 bases between them. The germline gives CDR1 SGHTA, CDR2 FQGNSA. The CDR3 is 14 residues long.

J is TRBJ2-3 and V is TRBV20-1; TRBD1 is a possible D gene (5 bases). Germline CDR1 and CDR2: DFQATT and SNEGSKA (reference sequence). CDR3 size: 17 residues. The V gene lost 6 bases and the J gene lost 3 bases, with 25 bases spanning the gap. The CDR3 DNA follows: TGCAGTGCCTTATCCATATATGCGTCAGGGATTACAGATACGCAGTATTTT. Translation: CSALSIYASGITDTQYF.

This clonotype has a handful of counts. The rearrangement links TRBV5-1 to TRBJ2-2; D might be TRBD1 (6 bases). There are 15 residues in the CDR3. CDR1 and CDR2 from the germline V gene are SGHRS and YFSETQ. V lost 2 bases and J 0 bases, leaving 8 bases between the germline ends. The CDR3 loop is CASSLQGPNTGELFF. CDR3 bases: TGCGCCAGCAGCTTACAGGGCCCGAACACCGGGGAGCTGTTTTTT.

This clonotype has at least ten counts. The rearrangement links TRBV15 to TRBJ2-7; the D is unclear. Germline CDR1 reads LNHNV; CDR2 reads YYDKDF (reference sequence). The CDR3 has 13 amino acids. V was clipped by 4 bases and J by 3 bases, with 10 bases between them. In DNA form, the CDR3 reads TGTGCCACCAGCATTGGAGATCTCTACGAGCAGTACTTC. This encodes CATSIGDLYEQYF.

The chain combines TRBV5-1 with TRBJ2-7; D is perhaps TRBD2 (6 bases). The V end was cut by 0 bases, the J end by 3 bases, with 13 bases between. Germline V lookup: CDR1 SGHRS, CDR2 YFSETQ. The CDR3 is 15 amino acids. CDR3 in amino acids: CASSLGIPGDYEQYF. The CDR3 bases are TGCGCCAGCAGCTTGGGTATCCCGGGGGACTACGAGCAGTACTTC.

In its sample, this clonotype was seen many times. This chain uses TRBV20-1 with TRBJ2-3, with D possibly TRBD2 on 6 matching bases. Germline CDR1 reads DFQATT; CDR2 reads SNEGSKA (reference sequence). This CDR3 has 17 residues. V lost 0 bases and J 7 bases, leaving 23 bases between the germline ends. The CDR3 region has the DNA TGCAGTGCTAGAGACCCCGGGAGAGGTCCGGAGGCACATACGCAGTATTTT. Translating it yields CSARDPGRGPEAHTQYF.

This clonotype was counted between two and nine times. The rearrangement uses TRBV7-6 and TRBJ1-3; possibly TRBD1 for D (6 bases). Germline V gene data show CDR1 as SGHVS and CDR2 as FNYEAQ. The CDR3 totals 17 residues. Deletions cut 0 bases from V and 4 bases from J, with 16 bases between. The CDR3 protein is CASSLASATGTGNTIYF. CDR3 bases: TGTGCCAGCAGCTTAGCTTCCGCGACAGGAACCGGAAACACCATATATTTT.

There are a few counts of this clonotype. The V call is TRBV2, the J call TRBJ2-6; perhaps TRBD1 as D (5 bases). The CDR3 covers 15 residues. V lost 4 bases, J lost 4 bases, and 11 bases lay in between. Germline V CDR1 and CDR2: SNHLY, FYNNEI. This CDR3 reads CASSADMRGANVLTF. In DNA form, the CDR3 reads TGTGCCAGCAGTGCGGACATGCGGGGGGCCAACGTCCTGACTTTC.

This chain joins TRBV7-2 and TRBJ2-3; 11 nucleotides match TRBD2. Germline trimming cut 0 bases from V and 3 bases from J; bases unmatched to any gene: 5. Looked up from germline, CDR1 is SGHTA and CDR2 is FQGNSA. The CDR3 runs 17 residues. The CDR3 coding sequence is TGTGCCAGCAGCTTAGCGTGGACTAGCGGGCAAACAGATACGCAGTATTTT. As protein: CASSLAWTSGQTDTQYF.

This clonotype was detected many times. This chain connects TRBV29-1 to TRBJ1-1; TRBD1 might be the D (5 bases). The CDR3 extends over 14 amino acids. Trimming shortened V by 7 bases and J by 0 bases, and 15 bases separated the two germline ends. The germline gives CDR1 SQVTM, CDR2 ANQGSEA. The CDR3 spells CSGLAGTVNTEAFF. CDR3 in DNA: TGCAGCGGATTAGCCGGGACGGTGAACACTGAAGCTTTCTTT.

This clonotype has ten or more counts. The chain is built from TRBV2 and TRBJ2-2; D is uncertain. The CDR3 has 12 residues. Looked up from germline, CDR1 is SNHLY and CDR2 is FYNNEI. V lost 7 bases to trimming and J lost 6 bases, with 9 bases between them. The CDR3 protein is CASKLEPGELFF. The CDR3 coding sequence is TGTGCCAGCAAGTTGGAACCCGGGGAGCTGTTTTTT. The full variable domain, completed using reference TRBV2 and TRBJ2-2, is EPEVTQTPSHQVTQMGQEVILRCVPISNHLYFYWYRQILGQKVEFLVSFYNNEISEKSEIFDDQFSVERPDGSNFTLKIRSTKLEDSAMYFCASKLEPGELFFGEGSRLTVL.

This chain uses TRBV2 with TRBJ2-1; no firm D call. The germline V gene has CDR1 SNHLY and CDR2 FYNNEI. Trimming removed 1 base at V and 9 bases at J, with 1 base between. This CDR3 is built from 10 residues. Here the CDR3 DNA reads TGTGCCAGCAGTGAAGTTGAGCAGTTCTTC. Amino acids: CASSEVEQFF.

This clonotype came up a few times. The genes are TRBV27 and TRBJ2-2, with D unresolved. V was pared by 0 bases and J by 6 bases, with 5 bases between. The CDR3 totals 13 residues. CDR1 and CDR2 (germline): MNHEY, SMNVEV (reference sequence). CDR3 sequence: CASSLSNPGELFF. The CDR3 DNA reads TGTGCCAGCAGTTTATCAAACCCCGGGGAGCTGTTTTTT.

This clonotype was seen a handful of times. The V and J genes are TRBV19 and TRBJ1-1, with no clear D. Trimming cost V 3 bases and J 0 bases, with 11 bases left between them. The CDR3 is made up of 15 amino acids. Germline V gives CDR1 LNHDA, CDR2 SQIVND (reference sequence). The chain's CDR3 is CASSMVQMMNTEAFF. CDR3 nucleotides: TGTGCCAGTAGTATGGTACAGATGATGAACACTGAAGCTTTCTTT.

At least ten counts were recorded for this clonotype. This chain connects TRBV4-2 to TRBJ2-3; a weak D match, TRBD1 (5 bases). The CDR3 length is 16 residues. Germline lookup yields CDR1 LGHNA and CDR2 YNFKEQ. V gave up 3 bases and J gave up 3 bases, with 16 bases separating them. For the CDR3, the DNA is TGTGCCAGCAGCCAGGCCCCGACAGTTGCGACAGATACGCAGTATTTT. This encodes CASSQAPTVATDTQYF.